This T cell receptor (beta chain) was sequenced during a study of shared clonotypes between healthy human individuals. Looked up from germline, CDR1 is SEHNR and CDR2 is FQNEAQ (reference sequence). Trimming left V 0 bases short and J 5 bases short, with 5 bases between. CDR3 length: 13 residues. Assay used: immunoSEQ multiplex PCR; TCRdb lists only in-frame clones, some missing. The sample lists some 2.3 million clones, 80% to 95% seen once, with approximately 0.4% in the top ten. The sequenced sample was naive CD4+ T cells from PBMCs. Subset: CD45RA+ positively selected. The chain combines TRBV7-9 with TRBJ1-5; D might be TRBD1 (5 bases). This sequence originates from a man younger than 30 in good health. Some clones in this sample may be carry-over from other donors' samples. Here the CDR3 DNA reads TGTGCCAGCAGCTTAGCGGGGCATCAGCCCCAGCATTTT. As protein: CASSLAGHQPQHF.